This T cell receptor (beta chain) comes out of a study of T cell responses to AZD1222 COVID-19 vaccine. CDR1 and CDR2 from the germline V gene are SGHTA and FQGNSA. V lost 5 bases and J 1 base, leaving 15 bases between the germline ends. This CDR3 comprises 15 residues. The method was immunoSEQ multiplex PCR; TCRdb's version includes in-frame clones alone and lacks a portion of them. The sample comprises roughly 120,000 clones, 87% of which are singletons, and 4.5% to 6.5% rests with the top ten. This clonotype was sampled from an adult in good health. V usage is TRBV7-2 and J usage is TRBJ2-7; D gene unclear. Sample: peripheral blood, taken on day 0 of AZD1222 vaccination. CDR3 protein: CASSPSGLLSYEQYF. DNA for the CDR3: TGTGCCAGCAGCCCCTCGGGCCTTCTATCCTACGAGCAGTACTTC. Looking up the rest from reference TRBV7-2 and TRBJ2-7 gives the full variable domain: GAGVSQSPSNKVTEKGKDVELRCDPISGHTALYWYRQSLGQGLEFLIYFQGNSAPDKSGLPSDRFSAERTGGSVSTLTIQRTQQEDSAVYLCASSPSGLLSYEQYFGPGTRLTVT.